The 27 T cell receptor beta chains below come from one sample, sequenced in a study of blood T cell repertoires in COVID-19. Produced via immunoSEQ multiplex PCR; TCRdb's table is partial and in-frame only. The repertoire holds about 270,000 clones, with 65% to 90% as singletons. The sample taken for sequencing was PBMCs or T cells enriched from blood (not recorded which). The receptors were gathered from a woman between 45 and 60 years old with acute COVID-19.

Concerning this clone: This sample includes further DNA sequences coding for the same CDR3. The V and J genes are TRBV19 and TRBJ1-5; D possibly corresponds to TRBD1 (6 bases). Germline-derived CDR1 and CDR2 are LNHDA and SQIVND (reference sequence). The length of the CDR3 is 14 residues. Trimming pared 4 bases from V and 2 bases from J, leaving 9 bases between. CDR3 amino acids: CASSTTGGNQPQHF. Here the CDR3 DNA reads TGTGCCAGTAGTACGACAGGAGGCAATCAGCCCCAGCATTTT.

This rearrangement joins TRBV5-6 to TRBJ2-1; the match to TRBD2 covers 13 bases. The CDR3 length is 16 residues. With 0 bases clipped from V and 7 bases from J, the junction kept 4 bases outside the gene matches. Germline V gene data show CDR1 as SGHDT and CDR2 as YYEEEE. The DNA for the CDR3 is TGTGCCAGCAGCTTGGGGACTAGCGGGGGCCGAAATGAGCAGTTCTTC. Translation gives CASSLGTSGGRNEQFF.

This clone was seen a single time. The V gene is TRBV18, the J gene TRBJ1-4; D is unclear. V gave up 0 bases and J gave up 8 bases, with 13 bases separating them. Per the germline V gene, CDR1 is KGHSH and CDR2 is LQKENI. The CDR3 runs to 15 residues. The CDR3 DNA reads as TGTGCCAGCTCACCACCGGGCATCCGGAGGGAAAAACTGTTTTTT. Its translation is CASSPPGIRREKLFF.

The genes are TRBV23-1 and TRBJ1-2, with 11 bases aligning to TRBD1. TRBV23-1 is known as an ORF, though its function is uncertain. Unmatched junction bases numbered 17, after V lost 0 bases and J lost 5 bases. The CDR3 is 20 amino acids. CDR3 in DNA: TGCGCCAGCAGTCAATCGTGGAAAGGACAGGGGGCTAGATGGGTATATGGCTACACCTTC. Translating it yields CASSQSWKGQGARWVYGYTF.

This sequence joins TRBV24-1 and TRBJ1-1, with D maybe TRBD1 (6 bases). The CDR3 has 11 amino acids. The germline V gene encodes CDR1 KGHDR and CDR2 SFDVKD. The ends were cut back, 5 bases at V and 10 bases at J, with 10 bases in the middle. The CDR3 nucleotides are TGTGCCACCAGTGCGGGGGGCCGAGCTTTCTTT. It specifies CATSAGGRAFF.

This clone was recorded a few times. V and J are TRBV7-2 and TRBJ1-1; possibly TRBD1 for D (5 bases). Germline CDR1 and CDR2: SGHTA and FQGNSA. V gave up 5 bases and J gave up 2 bases, with 12 bases separating them. The CDR3 has 14 residues. In DNA, the CDR3 is TGTGCCAGCAGCCCCGACAGAGTTAACACTGAAGCTTTCTTT. It encodes CASSPDRVNTEAFF.

The chain carries TRBV7-2 and TRBJ1-2; 8 nucleotides agree with TRBD1. Unmatched junction bases numbered 6, after V lost 6 bases and J lost 6 bases. CDR1 and CDR2 from the germline V gene are SGHTA and FQGNSA. This CDR3 has 13 amino acids. CDR3 DNA: TGTGCCAGCAGGGAACAGGGGGGGAATGGCTACACCTTC. It specifies CASREQGGNGYTF.

The chain is built from TRBV29-1 and TRBJ2-1; 7 bases are a match to TRBD2. Germline values: CDR1 SQVTM, CDR2 ANQGSEA. The CDR3 consists of 15 residues. Trimming took 2 bases from V and 1 from J; bases not matched to a gene: 5. The CDR3 DNA sequence: TGCAGCGTTGAACTCGACGGGGGGTCCTACAATGAGCAGTTCTTC. It translates to CSVELDGGSYNEQFF.

V and J are TRBV6-5 and TRBJ2-7; a weak D match, TRBD2 (5 bases). V gave up 6 bases and J gave up 7 bases, with 16 bases separating them. The CDR3 has 13 amino acids. The germline gives CDR1 MNHEY, CDR2 SVGAGI. The CDR3 nucleotides read TGTGCCAGCAGCGGAAAAGGTACTAGGGAGCAGTACTTC. Amino acids: CASSGKGTREQYF.

CDR3: CASSSTGGAGANVLTF. Here the CDR3 DNA reads TGTGCCAGCAGTTCTACAGGGGGCGCTGGGGCCAACGTCCTGACTTTC. V is TRBV6-5 and J is TRBJ2-6, with 9 bases aligning to TRBD1. This CDR3 comprises 16 residues. Unmatched junction bases numbered 3, after V lost 4 bases and J lost 2 bases. Germline CDR1 reads MNHEY; CDR2 reads SVGAGI.

J is TRBJ1-1 and V is TRBV5-8, with D possibly TRBD1 on 5 matching bases. The CDR3 has 13 amino acids. V shed 4 bases and J shed 6 bases, with 13 bases lying between them. In germline, CDR1 is SGHTS, CDR2 YDEGEE. The CDR3, as DNA: TGTGCCAGCAGCAACCTCGGGGGAGCTGAAGCTTTCTTT. The encoded protein is CASSNLGGAEAFF.

This clone appeared once. This rearrangement joins TRBV14 to TRBJ2-1, with D maybe TRBD2 (7 bases). V lost 0 bases to trimming and J lost 2 bases, with 11 bases between them. The CDR3 covers 16 residues. The V gene's germline CDR1 is SGHDN and CDR2 FVKESK. CDR3 region: CASSQERGGTYNEQFF. CDR3 sequence (DNA): TGTGCCAGCAGCCAAGAGAGGGGGGGGACCTACAATGAGCAGTTCTTC. Full variable domain (rest looked up from reference TRBV14 and TRBJ2-1): EAGVTQFPSHSVIEKGQTVTLRCDPISGHDNLYWYRRVMGKEIKFLLHFVKESKQDESGMPNNRFLAERTGGTYSTLKVQPAELEDSGVYFCASSQERGGTYNEQFFGPGTRLTVL.

This sequence joins TRBV19 and TRBJ2-3; 14 nucleotides agree with TRBD2. CDR1 is LNHDA and CDR2 is SQIVND in the germline V gene (reference sequence). Trimming removed 3 bases from V and 4 bases from J; junction bases left unmatched: 6. This CDR3 comprises 17 residues. The CDR3 region is CASSIRLAGGPADTQYF. CDR3 in DNA: TGTGCCAGTAGTATTCGACTAGCGGGGGGGCCGGCAGATACGCAGTATTTT.

This clone has a single count. V and J are TRBV27 and TRBJ1-1; D unresolved. CDR1 and CDR2 from the germline V gene are MNHEY and SMNVEV (reference sequence). Trimming removed 4 bases from V and 4 bases from J, with 19 bases in between. The CDR3 totals 16 residues. CDR3 nucleotides: TGTGCCAGCAGTTCACCAAGACAAAGAACCGGCACTGAAGCTTTCTTT. It specifies CASSSPRQRTGTEAFF.

This clone came up a few times. The chain links TRBV5-1 to TRBJ1-1; D not resolved. The CDR3 totals 20 residues. V lost 0 bases to trimming and J lost 1 base, with 25 bases between them. Germline assignment: CDR1 SGHRS and CDR2 YFSETQ. The CDR3 region has the DNA TGCGCCAGCAGCTTGGCCGGCGGGGTCGGGTGGGCCCGAAAGAACACTGAAGCTTTCTTT. Protein sequence: CASSLAGGVGWARKNTEAFF.

The rearrangement joins TRBV30 to TRBJ1-2, with 9 bases lining up with TRBD1. Trimming took 4 bases from V and 6 from J; bases not matched to a gene: 6. Germline V gene sequence: CDR1 GTSNPN, CDR2 SVGIG (reference sequence). CDR3 length equals 13 residues. The CDR3 nucleotides are TGTGCCTGGAATTGGGACAGGGTAAATGGCTACACCTTC. Its translation is CAWNWDRVNGYTF. Variable domain in full (rest from reference TRBV30 and TRBJ1-2): SQTIHQWPATLVQPVGSPLSLECTVEGTSNPNLYWYRQAAGRGLQLLFYSVGIGQISSEVPQNLSASRPQDRQFILSSKKLLLSDSGFYLCAWNWDRVNGYTFGSGTRLTVV.

This clone was seen only a few times. V is TRBV2 and J is TRBJ2-7, with unresolved D. The CDR3 covers 11 residues. Germline CDR1 SNHLY, CDR2 FYNNEI. V lost 6 bases, J lost 3 bases, and 6 bases lay in between. The CDR3 loop reads CASSDNYEQYF. CDR3 nucleotide sequence: TGTGCCAGCAGCGACAACTACGAGCAGTACTTC. The variable domain in full, with the rest retrieved from reference TRBV2 and TRBJ2-7, is EPEVTQTPSHQVTQMGQEVILRCVPISNHLYFYWYRQILGQKVEFLVSFYNNEISEKSEIFDDQFSVERPDGSNFTLKIRSTKLEDSAMYFCASSDNYEQYFGPGTRLTVT.

In nucleotides, the CDR3 is TGCGCCAGCAGCTTGCCGGGACAGAACACTGAAGCTTTCTTT. Translated: CASSLPGQNTEAFF. The chain has TRBV5-1 and TRBJ1-1; TRBD1 is a possible D gene (6 bases). Trimming shortened V by 1 base and J by 1 base, and 8 bases separated the two germline ends. The CDR3 covers 14 residues. Germline assignment: CDR1 SGHRS and CDR2 YFSETQ.

This chain links TRBV15 with TRBJ1-5; weak D call: TRBD1 (6 bases). CDR1 LNHNV and CDR2 YYDKDF come from the germline V gene (reference sequence). The CDR3 is 15 residues long. V gave up 5 bases and J gave up 3 bases, with 14 bases separating them. The CDR3 sequence is CATSPGGRDNQPQHF. The CDR3 region has the DNA TGTGCCACCAGCCCCGGGGGGCGGGACAATCAGCCCCAGCATTTT.

V is TRBV19 and J is TRBJ2-3, with 7 bases fitting TRBD2. Germline V gene data show CDR1 as LNHDA and CDR2 as SQIVND (reference sequence). V dropped 9 bases and J dropped 1; count of bases not matched to a gene: 10. The CDR3 runs to 15 residues. The CDR3 DNA reads as TGTGCCAGCCTTGGGGGGGGATCCGGCACAGATACGCAGTATTTT. Translation: CASLGGGSGTDTQYF. The whole variable domain, remainder taken from reference TRBV19 and TRBJ2-3, is DGGITQSPKYLFRKEGQNVTLSCEQNLNHDAMYWYRQDPGQGLRLIYYSQIVNDFQKGDIAEGYSVSREKKESFPLTVTSAQKNPTAFYLCASLGGGSGTDTQYFGPGTRLTVL.

The chain uses TRBV19 and TRBJ1-2; 7 nucleotides match TRBD1. The CDR3 has 15 residues. CDR1 is LNHDA and CDR2 is SQIVND in the germline V gene (reference sequence). The ends lost 3 bases at V and 8 bases at J; junction bases unmatched: 12. The CDR3 here is CASSIIGGPLRGYTF. CDR3 DNA sequence: TGTGCCAGTAGTATCATAGGGGGCCCCCTCCGGGGCTACACCTTC.

The V and J genes are TRBV6-5 and TRBJ1-1; the match to TRBD1 covers 7 bases. The junction had 10 bases not matched to a gene; V was cut back by 6 bases and J by 6 bases. CDR1 MNHEY and CDR2 SVGAGI come from the germline V gene. This CDR3 spans 14 amino acids. For the CDR3, the DNA is TGTGCCAGCAGCCACAACAGGGGTAACCCTGAAGCTTTCTTT. It specifies CASSHNRGNPEAFF.

The chain uses TRBV9 and TRBJ2-1, with D unresolved. Per germline, CDR1 SGDLS and CDR2 YYNGEE. The CDR3 length is 13 residues. Deletions cut 0 bases from V and 10 bases from J, with 11 bases between. The CDR3 bases are TGTGCCAGCAGCGTAGGTGGTCTAGAGGAGCAGTTCTTC. Protein sequence: CASSVGGLEEQFF. The whole variable domain, remainder taken from reference TRBV9 and TRBJ2-1, is DSGVTQTPKHLITATGQRVTLRCSPRSGDLSVYWYQQSLDQGLQFLIQYYNGEERAKGNILERFSAQQFPDLHSELNLSSLELGDSALYFCASSVGGLEEQFFGPGTRLTVL.

The chain uses TRBV29-1 and TRBJ1-1, with TRBD1 matching over 8 bases. Per the germline V gene, CDR1 is SQVTM and CDR2 is ANQGSEA. J lost 0 bases, V lost 7 bases, and 10 bases had no gene match. The CDR3 spans 15 residues. CDR3: CSGRLTGAMNTEAFF. CDR3 DNA: TGCAGCGGTAGATTGACAGGGGCAATGAACACTGAAGCTTTCTTT.

The rearrangement links TRBV10-3 to TRBJ2-3; 8 bases are a match to TRBD1. With V trimmed by 3 bases and J by 3 bases, 8 bases remained unmatched. CDR3 length equals 16 residues. The V gene's germline CDR1 is ENHRY and CDR2 SYGVKD. The CDR3 bases are TGTGCCATCAGTGACCACGGGGGACAGGAAACAGATACGCAGTATTTT. This gives the protein CAISDHGGQETDTQYF.

V gene TRBV2 combines with J gene TRBJ2-5; TRBD2 matches at 12 bases. V shed 4 bases and J 2 bases; nucleotides not matched to a gene: 5. Germline V gene data show CDR1 as SNHLY and CDR2 as FYNNEI. The CDR3 loop spans 16 amino acids. The CDR3 spells CASSGGLAGPQETQYF. The CDR3 DNA sequence: TGTGCCAGCAGTGGAGGACTAGCGGGGCCACAAGAGACCCAGTACTTC.

The chain's CDR3 is CASSYSVGQGTDTQYF. CDR3 nucleotides: TGTGCCAGCAGTTACTCAGTAGGACAGGGCACAGATACGCAGTATTTT. This chain joins TRBV6-5 and TRBJ2-3, with TRBD1 identical over 7 bases. This CDR3 has 16 residues. Germline loops: CDR1 MNHEY, CDR2 SVGAGI. Trimming removed 0 bases from V and 1 base from J; junction bases left unmatched: 4.